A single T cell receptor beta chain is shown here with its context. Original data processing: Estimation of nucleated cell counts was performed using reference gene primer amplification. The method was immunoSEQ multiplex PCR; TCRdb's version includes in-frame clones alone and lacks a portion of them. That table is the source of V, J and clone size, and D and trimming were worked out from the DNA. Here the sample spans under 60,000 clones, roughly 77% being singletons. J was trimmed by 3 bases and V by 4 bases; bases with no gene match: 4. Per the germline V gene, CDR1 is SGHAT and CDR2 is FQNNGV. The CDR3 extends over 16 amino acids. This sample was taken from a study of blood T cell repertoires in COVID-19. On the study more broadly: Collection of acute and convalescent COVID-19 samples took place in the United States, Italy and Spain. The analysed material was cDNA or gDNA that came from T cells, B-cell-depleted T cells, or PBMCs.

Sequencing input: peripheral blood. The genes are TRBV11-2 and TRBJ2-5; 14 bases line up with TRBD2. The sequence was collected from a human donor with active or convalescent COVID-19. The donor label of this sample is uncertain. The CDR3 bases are TGTGCCAGCAGCTGGGGGACTAGCGGGAGAAAAGAGACCCAGTACTTC. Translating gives CASSWGTSGRKETQYF.